The clone carrying this T cell receptor beta chain was detected a few times. The target antigen is unknown. The germline gives CDR1 KGHDR, CDR2 SFDVKD. This CDR3 spans 16 amino acids. Trimming took 0 bases from V and 9 from J; bases not matched to a gene: 8. TCR beta CDR3 sequences were amplified from RNA transcripts. An initial round of RT-PCR targeting the TCR CDR3 relied on the HTBI primer set. TCRdb reprocessed the multiplex PCR reads via MiXCR and lists one record per CDR3 protein. The sample comprises some 460,000 distinct CDR3 sequences, 15% to 18% of which are singletons, and around an eighth rests with the top ten. This sample is part of a study of T cells in Graves' hyperthyroidism and ophthalmopathy. The authors deemed Graves' hyperthyroidism stable absent ophthalmopathy progression within 18 months. Researchers barred patients who had uncontrolled infection, other autoimmune disease, pregnancy or lactation.

Study-wide results and limits: In the blood, most expanded thyroid clonotypes above 0.001 appeared as well.

The sequence was collected from a young woman with Graves' hyperthyroidism. The chain joins TRBV24-1 to TRBJ2-1, with 9 bases identical to TRBD2. Sequencing was done on a sample of blood. CDR3 nucleotides: TGTGCCACCAGTGATTTGGGCGATAGCGGGGGAGGTGAGCAGTTCTTC. Its protein product is CATSDLGDSGGGEQFF.